Sequencing of this TCR beta chain was carried out in a study of OX40 agonist ivuxolimab in advanced cancers. Measured with immunoSEQ multiplex PCR; TCRdb has only the in-frame clones, and not every one. This sample carries tens of thousands of clones, around 90% of them seen once, and the ten largest clones take 25% to 35%. This CDR3 is 14 amino acids long. Germline V lookup: CDR1 MDHEN, CDR2 SYDVKM. V dropped 3 bases and J dropped 0 bases, with 9 bases sitting between them. Notes on this clone: The same CDR3 is also encoded by other DNA sequences in this sample.

This clonotype was sampled from an adult with an advanced solid tumor such as melanoma, head and neck, liver or kidney cancer. Sequences were derived from CD4+ or CD8+ T cells sorted from blood, sampled in a trial of the OX40 agonist ivuxolimab. V gene TRBV28 combines with J gene TRBJ2-7; possibly TRBD2 for D (5 bases). DNA for the CDR3: TGTGCCAGCAGTTTTCGGGGAATCTCCTACGAGCAGTACTTC. This encodes CASSFRGISYEQYF.